The 22 T cell receptor beta chains in this list originate from one sample, sequenced in a study of shared clonotypes between healthy human individuals. Sequencing was performed with immunoSEQ multiplex PCR; in TCRdb, only in-frame clones are kept and a portion is missing. The sample consists of just under 350,000 clones, more than 60% of them appearing once. Sequenced input: memory CD4+ T cells sorted from blood. The subset here: CD45RA-negative fraction. The receptor source for this set is a man in his thirties or forties in good health.

J is TRBJ2-7 and V is TRBV27; TRBD2 matches 11 bases. Per the germline V gene, CDR1 is MNHEY and CDR2 is SMNVEV (reference sequence). The junction had 13 bases not matched to a gene; V was cut back by 8 bases and J by 7 bases. The length of the CDR3 is 15 residues. The CDR3 nucleotides are TGTGCCAGCCGGAGGGGGGCCCGACTAGCGGGGGAGCAGTACTTC. Its protein is CASRRGARLAGEQYF.

This clone was counted once. The rearrangement uses TRBV9 and TRBJ2-1; D call uncertain. The CDR3 covers 14 residues. CDR1 and CDR2 (germline): SGDLS, YYNGEE. V gave up 4 bases and J gave up 0 bases, with 8 bases separating them. The CDR3 protein is CASSLEPSYNEQFF. CDR3 DNA sequence: TGTGCCAGCAGCCTAGAGCCCTCCTACAATGAGCAGTTCTTC. Based on the CDR3 plus reference TRBV9 and TRBJ2-1, the full variable domain is DSGVTQTPKHLITATGQRVTLRCSPRSGDLSVYWYQQSLDQGLQFLIQYYNGEERAKGNILERFSAQQFPDLHSELNLSSLELGDSALYFCASSLEPSYNEQFFGPGTRLTVL.

The gene calls are TRBV6-5 and TRBJ2-5; D remains unclear. V was cut by 6 bases and J by 9 bases, with 17 bases left in between. This CDR3 has 13 amino acids. Germline V gene lookup returns CDR1 MNHEY and CDR2 SVGAGI. CDR3 bases: TGTGCCAGCAGGCGGAGTCTGGGTGAGGCCCAGTACTTC. This encodes CASRRSLGEAQYF.

The CDR3 region has the DNA TGTGCCAGCAGTCCGGGAAACTACGAGCAGTACTTC. Protein product: CASSPGNYEQYF. The rearrangement joins TRBV2 to TRBJ2-7, with a tentative D call TRBD2 (5 bases). Trimming stripped 5 bases from V and 3 bases from J, with 8 bases between. The CDR3 totals 12 residues. Germline loops: CDR1 SNHLY, CDR2 FYNNEI.

The chain combines TRBV7-2 with TRBJ2-7; D may match TRBD1 or TRBD2 (6 bases each). In germline, CDR1 is SGHTA, CDR2 FQGNSA. This CDR3 has 15 amino acids. The V end was cut by 5 bases, the J end by 1 base, with 15 bases between. The CDR3 protein is CASSPLGGASYEQYF. In nucleotides, the CDR3 is TGTGCCAGCAGCCCTTTGGGGGGCGCATCCTACGAGCAGTACTTC.

This clone was picked up one time. The chain links TRBV9 to TRBJ2-7; 8 bases match TRBD1. CDR3 length equals 17 residues. V shed 3 bases, J shed 0 bases, and the junction held 11 bases outside the gene matches. CDR1 is SGDLS, CDR2 YYNGEE, per germline. The CDR3 loop reads CASSGPSGQGYSYEQYF. CDR3 sequence (DNA): TGTGCCAGCAGCGGACCCAGCGGACAGGGTTACTCCTACGAGCAGTACTTC. The complete variable domain, with remaining parts taken from reference TRBV9 and TRBJ2-7, reads DSGVTQTPKHLITATGQRVTLRCSPRSGDLSVYWYQQSLDQGLQFLIQYYNGEERAKGNILERFSAQQFPDLHSELNLSSLELGDSALYFCASSGPSGQGYSYEQYFGPGTRLTVT.

This clone was seen once. The chain has TRBV5-4 and TRBJ2-7; possibly TRBD1 or TRBD2 for D (5 bases each). The CDR3 contains 16 residues. Germline CDR1 is SGHNT and CDR2 is YYREEE (reference sequence). Trimming cost V 4 bases and J 3 bases, with 20 bases left between them. The CDR3 coding sequence is TGTGCCAGCAGCCGCGGTATGGGGACCAGCAACTACGAGCAGTACTTC. Translating gives CASSRGMGTSNYEQYF.

The CDR3 sequence is CASSLRARRQYF. In nucleotides, the CDR3 is TGTGCCAGCAGTTTAAGGGCCCGGCGGCAGTACTTC. The V gene is TRBV27, the J gene TRBJ2-7; D ambiguous. The germline V and J ends were trimmed by 2 bases and 9 bases, with 11 bases remaining between them. The CDR3 is made up of 12 amino acids. Germline CDR1 MNHEY, CDR2 SMNVEV (reference sequence).

This clone came up once. V gene TRBV18 combines with J gene TRBJ2-1; maybe TRBD1 (6 bases). In germline, CDR1 is KGHSH, CDR2 LQKENI. There are 15 residues in the CDR3. Trimming took 6 bases from V and 3 from J, leaving 15 bases between them. Written as DNA, the CDR3 is TGTGCCAGCTCCCCTCCGGGCAGGGGCTACAATGAGCAGTTCTTC. This gives the protein CASSPPGRGYNEQFF.

The table lists this clone with a count of one. J is TRBJ2-6 and V is TRBV27, with D possibly TRBD1 on 7 matching bases. This CDR3 comprises 16 residues. The germline CDR1 and CDR2 sequences are MNHEY and SMNVEV (reference sequence). The ends were cut back, 7 bases at V and 2 bases at J, with 15 bases in the middle. For the CDR3, the DNA is TGTGCCAGCACCTTACAGGGGAGGCCTGGGGCCAACGTCCTGACTTTC. Translating gives CASTLQGRPGANVLTF.

This clone has only one observation. The gene calls are TRBV5-8 and TRBJ2-7; D is unresolved. The CDR3 totals 12 residues. The germline V gene encodes CDR1 SGHTS and CDR2 YDEGEE. The ends were cut back, 0 bases at V and 2 bases at J, with 3 bases in the middle. In DNA form, the CDR3 reads TGTGCCAGCAGCTTGGTACCCTACGAGCAGTACTTC. This encodes CASSLVPYEQYF.

The rearrangement joins TRBV27 to TRBJ2-6, with 11 bases aligning to TRBD1. The length of the CDR3 is 17 residues. With 6 bases clipped from V and 0 bases from J, the junction kept 4 bases outside the gene matches. Per germline, CDR1 MNHEY and CDR2 SMNVEV (reference sequence). CDR3 DNA sequence: TGTGCCAGCAGACGTGGGACAGGGGGCTCTGGGGCCAACGTCCTGACTTTC. Its translation: CASRRGTGGSGANVLTF. Supplemented by reference TRBV27 and TRBJ2-6, the full variable domain reads EAQVTQNPRYLITVTGKKLTVTCSQNMNHEYMSWYRQDPGLGLRQIYYSMNVEVTDKGDVPEGYKVSRKEKRNFPLILESPSPNQTSLYFCASRRGTGGSGANVLTFGAGSRLTVL.

The V call is TRBV5-4, the J call TRBJ2-3; unclear D gene. Germline CDR1 reads SGHNT; CDR2 reads YYREEE (reference sequence). The CDR3 is 13 amino acids. Trimming removed 2 bases at V and 5 bases at J, with 9 bases between. The CDR3 coding sequence is TGTGCCAGCAGCTTAGGAAAAAGAGATACGCAGTATTTT. This gives the protein CASSLGKRDTQYF.

J is TRBJ1-1 and V is TRBV7-2, with TRBD1 identical over 9 bases. The CDR3 is 16 amino acids. The ends lost 3 bases at V and 0 bases at J; junction bases unmatched: 5. Germline CDR1 is SGHTA and CDR2 is FQGNSA. CDR3 sequence: CASSLQGQGLNTEAFF. CDR3 in DNA: TGTGCCAGCAGCTTGCAGGGACAGGGCCTGAACACTGAAGCTTTCTTT.

Only one count was recorded for this clone. The CDR3 DNA reads as TGCGCCAGCAGCCCGGGACAGATTGATGAGCAGTTCTTC. It codes for CASSPGQIDEQFF. The V call is TRBV5-1, the J call TRBJ2-1; 7 bases are a match to TRBD1. The germline gives CDR1 SGHRS, CDR2 YFSETQ. Trimming removed 4 bases from V and 8 bases from J; junction bases left unmatched: 6. CDR3 length: 13 residues.

V usage is TRBV10-3 and J usage is TRBJ2-7; tentatively, D is TRBD1 (6 bases). This CDR3 contains 12 residues. V was clipped by 10 bases and J by 2 bases, with 12 bases between them. CDR1 ENHRY and CDR2 SYGVKD come from the germline V gene. This CDR3 is CATSDSPYEQYF. In nucleotides, the CDR3 is TGTGCCACCTCGGACAGCCCCTACGAGCAGTACTTC.

The chain links TRBV7-8 to TRBJ2-7; 7 positions match TRBD1. Germline assignment: CDR1 SGHVS and CDR2 FQNEAQ. Germline trimming cut 1 base from V and 6 bases from J; bases unmatched to any gene: 3. The CDR3 is 13 amino acids. CDR3 nucleotides: TGTGCCAGCAGCTTAGTCGCAGGGGGCGAGCAGTACTTC. Translating gives CASSLVAGGEQYF.

CDR3 nucleotide sequence: TGTGCCAGCAGCTTAGAAGCCGGGACTAGCGGGAGGGCCCAATACGAGCAGTACTTC. As protein: CASSLEAGTSGRAQYEQYF. The chain is built from TRBV7-8 and TRBJ2-7; 16 positions match TRBD2. The CDR3 covers 19 residues. The V segment lost 1 base and the J segment 4 bases; nucleotides outside the gene matches: 10. Looked up from germline, CDR1 is SGHVS and CDR2 is FQNEAQ.

The V call is TRBV7-7, the J call TRBJ2-1, with TRBD2 identical over 8 bases. Germline V gene data show CDR1 as SSHAT and CDR2 as FNYEAQ (reference sequence). The J segment lost 7 bases and the V segment lost 5 bases, leaving 4 bases of the junction unmatched. This CDR3 region has 13 residues. The CDR3 spells CASSRTSRNEQFF. CDR3 bases: TGTGCCAGCAGCCGGACTAGCAGGAATGAGCAGTTCTTC.

The chain combines TRBV9 with TRBJ2-7; no clear D. Trimming took 4 bases from V and 6 from J, leaving 14 bases between them. From germline, CDR1 is SGDLS and CDR2 YYNGEE. This CDR3 region has 13 residues. This CDR3 reads CASSFGVSREQYF. In DNA form, the CDR3 reads TGTGCCAGCAGCTTCGGAGTGAGCCGCGAGCAGTACTTC.

This clone has a handful of counts. The rearrangement uses TRBV2 and TRBJ1-5; no definite D call. Trimming removed 4 bases from V and 5 bases from J, with 15 bases in between. Germline lookup yields CDR1 SNHLY and CDR2 FYNNEI. The CDR3 covers 15 residues. CDR3 DNA sequence: TGTGCCAGCAGTGTAGGCAGACTTGATGATCAGCCCCAGCATTTT. Translated: CASSVGRLDDQPQHF.

This clone came up many times. This chain joins TRBV5-1 and TRBJ2-1, with 8 nucleotides matching TRBD1. Trimming took 2 bases from V and 7 from J; bases not matched to a gene: 8. CDR1 and CDR2 (germline): SGHRS, YFSETQ. The CDR3 is 15 amino acids. This CDR3 is CASSFDRGPWNEQFF. The CDR3 DNA reads as TGCGCCAGCAGCTTCGACAGGGGCCCTTGGAATGAGCAGTTCTTC.